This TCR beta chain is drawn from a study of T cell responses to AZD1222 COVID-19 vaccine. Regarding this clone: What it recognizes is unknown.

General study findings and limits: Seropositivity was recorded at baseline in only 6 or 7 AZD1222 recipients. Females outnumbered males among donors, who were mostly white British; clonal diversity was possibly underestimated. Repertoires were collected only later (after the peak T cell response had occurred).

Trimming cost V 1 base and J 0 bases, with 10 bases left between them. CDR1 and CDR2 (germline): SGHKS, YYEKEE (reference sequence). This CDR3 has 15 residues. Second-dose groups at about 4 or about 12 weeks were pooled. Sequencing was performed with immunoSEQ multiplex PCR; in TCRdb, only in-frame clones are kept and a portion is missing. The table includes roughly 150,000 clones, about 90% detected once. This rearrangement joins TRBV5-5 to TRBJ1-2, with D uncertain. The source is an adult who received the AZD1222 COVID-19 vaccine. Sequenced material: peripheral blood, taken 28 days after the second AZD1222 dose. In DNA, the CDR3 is TGTGCCAGCAGCTTGTCGGGCGGAGCTAACTATGGCTACACCTTC. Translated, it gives CASSLSGGANYGYTF.